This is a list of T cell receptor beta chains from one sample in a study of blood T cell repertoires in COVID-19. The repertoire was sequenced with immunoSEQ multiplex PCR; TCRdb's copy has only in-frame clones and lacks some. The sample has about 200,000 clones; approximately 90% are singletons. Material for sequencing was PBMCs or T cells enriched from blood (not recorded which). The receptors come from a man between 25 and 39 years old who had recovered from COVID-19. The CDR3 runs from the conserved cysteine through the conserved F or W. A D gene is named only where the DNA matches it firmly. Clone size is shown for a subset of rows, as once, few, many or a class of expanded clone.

DNA: TGTGCCAGCAGCTTAGCCGTTAGCAATGAGCAGTTCTTC
CDR3: CASSLAVSNEQFF
V: TRBV7-2
D: -
J: TRBJ2-1
size: -

DNA: TGTGCCAGCAGTCACCAGGGGTCTTCCTACGAGCAGTACTTC
CDR3: CASSHQGSSYEQYF
V: TRBV27
D: -
J: TRBJ2-7
size: -

DNA: TGTGCCAGCAGCTTGGGACTAGCGGGGGGACCCACTACAAGGGCCCAGTACTTC
CDR3: CASSLGLAGGPTTRAQYF
V: TRBV5-4
D: TRBD2
J: TRBJ2-5
size: -

DNA: TGTGCCAGCAGCGAAAGGACAATCTTCCACGAGCAGTACTTC
CDR3: CASSERTIFHEQYF
V: TRBV2
D: -
J: TRBJ2-7
size: -

DNA: TGTGCCAGCAGCTTGGGCAGGGGGCCTAGCAATCAGCCCCAGCATTTT
CDR3: CASSLGRGPSNQPQHF
V: TRBV5-4
D: TRBD1
J: TRBJ1-5
size: -

DNA: TGTGCCAGCAGCCAAGCATGGGACTCTAACACCGGGGAGCTGTTTTTT
CDR3: CASSQAWDSNTGELFF
V: TRBV14
D: -
J: TRBJ2-2
size: -

DNA: TGCGCCAGCAGCTTGGAGTCGGGGGTGGGCTATGGCTACACCTTC
CDR3: CASSLESGVGYGYTF
V: TRBV5-1
D: -
J: TRBJ1-2
size: -

DNA: TGTGCCAGCTCACCACAGGGGACAGGGGGGTACGAGCAGTACTTC
CDR3: CASSPQGTGGYEQYF
V: TRBV18
D: TRBD1
J: TRBJ2-7
size: once

DNA: TGTGCCAGCAGCATAGGACAGGTCGCTTGGTTC
CDR3: CASSIGQVAWF
V: TRBV5-6
D: TRBD1
J: TRBJ2-7
size: -

DNA: TGTGCCTGGAGTGTCCAGGGGGCATGGTATGGCTACACCTTC
CDR3: CAWSVQGAWYGYTF
V: TRBV30
D: TRBD1
J: TRBJ1-2
size: -

DNA: TGCGCCAGCAGCCAAGACAGGACTTTCGCCTACGAGCAGTACTTC
CDR3: CASSQDRTFAYEQYF
V: TRBV4-3
D: -
J: TRBJ2-7
size: -

DNA: TGTGCCAGCAGCGTGACAGGGAAAGAGACCCAGTACTTC
CDR3: CASSVTGKETQYF
V: TRBV9
D: TRBD1
J: TRBJ2-5
size: -

DNA: TGCAGCGTTCTGGACGGGAGGGCGAACACCGGGGAGCTGTTTTTT
CDR3: CSVLDGRANTGELFF
V: TRBV29-1
D: TRBD2
J: TRBJ2-2
size: -

DNA: TGTGCCAGCACCTGGTTGGTGAGCGGGGGGGCCACCGGGGAGCTGTTTTTT
CDR3: CASTWLVSGGATGELFF
V: TRBV2
D: TRBD2
J: TRBJ2-2
size: many

DNA: TGTGCCAGCAGCCGTCGGGGGGCAGAATCCAACTATGGCTACACCTTC
CDR3: CASSRRGAESNYGYTF
V: TRBV11-2
D: -
J: TRBJ1-2
size: -

DNA: TGTGCCAGCAGCGTAGCCAGCGGGGGCCCCTCTAGCACAGATACGCAGTATTTT
CDR3: CASSVASGGPSSTDTQYF
V: TRBV9
D: TRBD2
J: TRBJ2-3
size: -

DNA: TGTGCCAGCAGTAGTGACAGGGTGAACATCTATGGCTACACCTTC
CDR3: CASSSDRVNIYGYTF
V: TRBV5-5
D: TRBD1
J: TRBJ1-2
size: -

DNA: TGTGCCAGCAGTTACTCTATGACAGGGGTTCAGCCCCAGCATTTT
CDR3: CASSYSMTGVQPQHF
V: TRBV6-2/TRBV6-3
D: TRBD1
J: TRBJ1-5
size: -

DNA: TGTGCCAGCAGTTACTCAGGGAGCGAGCAGTACTTC
CDR3: CASSYSGSEQYF
V: TRBV6-5
D: -
J: TRBJ2-7
size: -